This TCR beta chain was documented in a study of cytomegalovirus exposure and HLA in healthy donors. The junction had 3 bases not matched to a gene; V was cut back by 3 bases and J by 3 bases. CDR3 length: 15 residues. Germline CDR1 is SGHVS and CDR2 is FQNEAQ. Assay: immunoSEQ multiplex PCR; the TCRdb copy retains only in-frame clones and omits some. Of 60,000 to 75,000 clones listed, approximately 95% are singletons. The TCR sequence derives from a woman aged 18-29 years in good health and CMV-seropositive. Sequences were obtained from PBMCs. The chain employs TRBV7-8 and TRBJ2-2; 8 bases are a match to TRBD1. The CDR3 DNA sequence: TGTGCCAGCAGCTTTATGACAGGGGACACCGGGGAGCTGTTTTTT. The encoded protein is CASSFMTGDTGELFF.